The T cell receptor beta chain described here comes from a study of blood T cell repertoires in COVID-19 (dated by TCRdb to about 2020). About the study as a whole: Samples covering the acute and convalescent phases of COVID-19 were provided by collaborators in the United States, Italy and Spain. Where HLA class I and class II types were available, the types were taken from metadata supplied by the sample provider, not from assay-based typing. A de-identified subject ID, COVID-19 status, age in years and sex were almost always included in the sample metadata. The material from the prospective study consisted of cDNA or gDNA derived from T cells, B-cell-depleted T cells, or PBMCs. The dataset comprised deeply sampled blood TCRbeta repertoires from subjects exposed to, actively infected with, or recovered from COVID-19. The samples were drawn from two sources: the first 160 participants of the ongoing ImmuneRACE study, and 950 to 1,500 subjects contributed by 6 global collaborators. The repertoires were made available in a free public database intended to serve as a resource for research on the immune response to SARS-CoV-2. Results and caveats for the whole study, not just this receptor: The quantity of clinical and demographic metadata differed by source and by participant and was supplied without curation.

In Seattle, one collaborating source enrolled patients while the infection was active and tracked those patients longitudinally over the course of disease. Collaborating institutions collected whole blood in K2EDTA tubes following their own protocols. For TCRbeta analysis, collaborators shipped samples in one of three forms: frozen whole blood, isolated PBMCs, or DNA extracted from either of those sample types. About this clone itself: The clone's antigen remains unknown. The sample holds no much larger clone one base away, and base qualities are not on file.

TCRbeta CDR3 regions were amplified from genomic DNA using the immunoSEQ Assay, a bias-controlled multiplex PCR. The paper's data handling went like this. The number of nucleated cells in each sample was estimated from the amplification of reference gene primers within the assay. To quantify the absolute abundance of each unique TCRbeta CDR3 rearrangement, sequence reads were collapsed and filtered. For each sample, productive Simpson clonality was calculated as the square root of Simpson's diversity index over productive rearrangements. The source is immuneACCESS, and TCRdb retained only in-frame sequences with V and J called. Part of the clones is not carried over; for the studies checked, unresolved V genes explain less than half of this, and the remainder is unexplained. D and trimming were read from the DNA, whereas the V and J calls and clone size are those reported in that table. The sample records 250,000 to 350,000 clones, about nine tenths of which are singletons. The ten largest clones represent over 9% of the sample.

The source material was peripheral blood. This clonotype originated in a young woman with COVID-19, enrolled during active disease.

The encoded CDR3 is CAWDWTSGGTGELFF. The base sequence is TGTGCCTGGGACTGGACTAGCGGAGGCACCGGGGAGCTGTTTTTT. Recombination connected TRBV30 to TRBJ2-2, with 10 central nucleotides matching TRBD2. Taken from cysteine to phenylalanine, the CDR3 has 15 residues. Just CDR3 DNA is preserved here, 45 bases in frame from base 1. According to the germline V gene (reference sequence), CDR1 reads GTSNPN and CDR2 reads SVGIG. Trimming leaves V shorter by 5 bases and J shorter by 4 bases, with the junction holding 7 bases beyond the gene matches. Where the CDR3 stops, the reference TRBV30 and TRBJ2-2 genes take over; the full variable domain is SQTIHQWPATLVQPVGSPLSLECTVEGTSNPNLYWYRQAAGRGLQLLFYSVGIGQISSEVPQNLSASRPQDRQFILSSKKLLLSDSGFYLCAWDWTSGGTGELFFGEGSRLTVL.